The subject of this entry is one T cell receptor beta chain. The data were produced by immunoSEQ multiplex PCR, yet TCRdb's version contains in-frame clones alone and is incomplete. The sample includes some 160,000 clones, over 70% of them seen just once. This entry comes from a study of blood T cell repertoires in COVID-19. This CDR3 is 16 amino acids long. Germline CDR1 reads MGHRA; CDR2 reads YSYEKL. Trimming pared 6 bases from V and 5 bases from J, leaving 17 bases between. The chain couples TRBV4-1 to TRBJ1-6; D is possibly TRBD1 (6 bases). Sequencing was carried out using peripheral blood. This clonotype was obtained from a woman in her 70s who had recovered from COVID-19. CDR3 bases: TGCGCCAGCAGTCCCGGGGGGGGCCCCGATAATTCACCCCTCCACTTT. Translated, it gives CASSPGGGPDNSPLHF.